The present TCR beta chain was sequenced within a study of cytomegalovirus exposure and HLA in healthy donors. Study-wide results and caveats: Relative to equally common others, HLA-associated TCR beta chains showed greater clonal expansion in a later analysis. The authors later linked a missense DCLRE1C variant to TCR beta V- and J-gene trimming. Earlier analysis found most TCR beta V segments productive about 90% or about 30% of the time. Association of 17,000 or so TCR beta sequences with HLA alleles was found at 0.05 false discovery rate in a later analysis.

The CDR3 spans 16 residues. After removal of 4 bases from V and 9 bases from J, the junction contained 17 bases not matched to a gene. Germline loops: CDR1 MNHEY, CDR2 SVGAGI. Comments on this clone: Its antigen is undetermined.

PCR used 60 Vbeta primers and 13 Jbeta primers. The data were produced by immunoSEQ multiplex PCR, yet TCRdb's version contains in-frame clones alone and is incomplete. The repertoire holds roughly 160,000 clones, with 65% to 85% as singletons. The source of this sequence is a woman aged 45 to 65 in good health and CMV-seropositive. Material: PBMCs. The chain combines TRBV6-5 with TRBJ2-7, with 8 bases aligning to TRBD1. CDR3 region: CASSLSLGQGLRGQYF. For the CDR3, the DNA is TGTGCCAGCAGTTTAAGCCTTGGACAGGGTCTACGAGGGCAGTACTTC.